This TCR beta chain was sequenced during a study of cytomegalovirus exposure and HLA in healthy donors. This clone was picked up a small number of times. What it recognizes is unknown. The PCR used 60 Vbeta and 13 Jbeta primers. Sequencing used immunoSEQ multiplex PCR; TCRdb keeps in-frame clones, though not all of them. The table has around 190,000 clones, 9.5% seen once. The CDR3 length is 10 residues. V dropped 5 bases and J dropped 8 bases, with 9 bases sitting between them. CDR1 is SQVTM and CDR2 is ANQGSEA in the germline V gene. General observations from the study: In vitro work confirmed that three CMV-associated chains recognize CMV antigens.

The V gene is TRBV29-1, the J gene TRBJ1-2, with D perhaps TRBD1 (6 bases). Specimen: PBMCs. The sequence was collected from a woman aged 25 to 39 in good health and CMV-seropositive. CDR3 residues: CSVRQAGYTF. The CDR3 region has the DNA TGCAGCGTTCGACAGGCGGGCTACACCTTC.